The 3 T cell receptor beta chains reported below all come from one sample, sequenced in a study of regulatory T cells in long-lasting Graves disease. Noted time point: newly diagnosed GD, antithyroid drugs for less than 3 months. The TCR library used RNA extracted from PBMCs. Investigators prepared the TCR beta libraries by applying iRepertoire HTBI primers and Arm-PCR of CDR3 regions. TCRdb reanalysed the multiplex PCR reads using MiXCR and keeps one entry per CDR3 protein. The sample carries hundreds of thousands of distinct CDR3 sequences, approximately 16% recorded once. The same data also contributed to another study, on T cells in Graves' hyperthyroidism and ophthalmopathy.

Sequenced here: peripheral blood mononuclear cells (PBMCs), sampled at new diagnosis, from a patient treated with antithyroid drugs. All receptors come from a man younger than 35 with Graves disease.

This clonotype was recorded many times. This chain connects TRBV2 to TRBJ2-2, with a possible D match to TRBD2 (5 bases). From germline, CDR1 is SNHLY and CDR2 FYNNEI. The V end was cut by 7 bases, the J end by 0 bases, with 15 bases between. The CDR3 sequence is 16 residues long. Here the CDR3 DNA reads TGTGCCAGCACCTCACTAGGTAGCGCGAACACCGGGGAGCTGTTTTTT. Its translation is CASTSLGSANTGELFF.

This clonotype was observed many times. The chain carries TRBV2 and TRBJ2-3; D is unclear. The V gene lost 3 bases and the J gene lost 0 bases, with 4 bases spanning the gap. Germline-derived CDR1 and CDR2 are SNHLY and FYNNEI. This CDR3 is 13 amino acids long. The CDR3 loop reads CASSDESTDTQYF. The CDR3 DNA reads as TGTGCCAGCAGTGATGAGAGCACAGATACGCAGTATTTT. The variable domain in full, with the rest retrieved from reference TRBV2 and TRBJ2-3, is EPEVTQTPSHQVTQMGQEVILRCVPISNHLYFYWYRQILGQKVEFLVSFYNNEISEKSEIFDDQFSVERPDGSNFTLKIRSTKLEDSAMYFCASSDESTDTQYFGPGTRLTVL.

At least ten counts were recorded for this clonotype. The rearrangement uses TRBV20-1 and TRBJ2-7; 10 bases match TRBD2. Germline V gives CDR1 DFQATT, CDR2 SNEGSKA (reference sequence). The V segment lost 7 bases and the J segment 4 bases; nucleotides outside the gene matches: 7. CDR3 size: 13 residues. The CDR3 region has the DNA TGCAGTGTTGCGGGACTAGCGACGTACGAGCAGTACTTC. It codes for CSVAGLATYEQYF.